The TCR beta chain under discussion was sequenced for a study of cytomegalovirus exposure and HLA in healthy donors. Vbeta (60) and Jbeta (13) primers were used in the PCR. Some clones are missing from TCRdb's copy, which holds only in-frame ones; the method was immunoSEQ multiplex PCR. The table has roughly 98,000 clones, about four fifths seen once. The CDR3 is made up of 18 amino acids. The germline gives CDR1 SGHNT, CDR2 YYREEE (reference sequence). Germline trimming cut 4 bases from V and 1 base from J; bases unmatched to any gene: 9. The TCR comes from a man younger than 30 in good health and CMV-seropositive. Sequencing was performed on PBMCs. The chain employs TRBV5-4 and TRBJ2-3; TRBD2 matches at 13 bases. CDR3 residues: CASSPNSGLAGGTDTQYF. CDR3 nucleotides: TGTGCCAGCAGCCCCAATTCCGGACTAGCGGGGGGCACAGATACGCAGTATTTT.